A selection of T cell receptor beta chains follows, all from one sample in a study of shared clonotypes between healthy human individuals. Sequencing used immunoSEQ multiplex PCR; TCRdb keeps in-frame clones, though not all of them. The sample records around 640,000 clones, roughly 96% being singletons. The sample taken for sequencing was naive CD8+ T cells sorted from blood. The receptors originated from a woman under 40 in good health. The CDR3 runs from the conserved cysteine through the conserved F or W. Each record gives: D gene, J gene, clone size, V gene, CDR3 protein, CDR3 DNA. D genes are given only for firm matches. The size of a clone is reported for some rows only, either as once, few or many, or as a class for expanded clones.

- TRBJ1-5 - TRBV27 CASSLSWGADQPQHF TGTGCCAGCAGTTTATCATGGGGGGCTGATCAGCCCCAGCATTTT
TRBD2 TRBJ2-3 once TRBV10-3 CAISEALAGGPGDTQYF TGTGCCATCAGTGAGGCACTAGCGGGAGGGCCTGGAGATACGCAGTATTTT
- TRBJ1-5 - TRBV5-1 CASSVGQYSNQPQHF TGCGCCAGCAGCGTCGGGCAGTATAGCAATCAGCCCCAGCATTTT
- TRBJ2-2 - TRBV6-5 CASNGEYGELFF TGTGCCAGCAACGGGGAGTACGGGGAGCTGTTTTTT
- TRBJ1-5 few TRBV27 CASSPTVSNQPQHF TGTGCCAGCAGTCCGACGGTTAGCAATCAGCCCCAGCATTTT
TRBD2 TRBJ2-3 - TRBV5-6 CASSFSGYSTDTQYF TGTGCCAGCAGCTTTAGCGGGTATAGCACAGATACGCAGTATTTT
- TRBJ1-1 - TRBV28 CASSLTVLAAEAFF TGTGCCAGCAGTTTGACAGTCCTGGCCGCTGAAGCTTTCTTT
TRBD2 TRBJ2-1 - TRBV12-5 CASGYGLAGAEEQFF TGTGCTAGTGGTTATGGACTAGCGGGAGCTGAAGAGCAGTTCTTC
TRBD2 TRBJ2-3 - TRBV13 CASSHETSGDTDTQYF TGTGCCAGCAGCCACGAGACTAGCGGGGACACAGATACGCAGTATTTT
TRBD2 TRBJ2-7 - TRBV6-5 CASSYGAGGAYEQYF TGTGCCAGCAGTTACGGAGCGGGAGGAGCCTACGAGCAGTACTTC
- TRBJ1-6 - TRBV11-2 CASSLHGRDFPPLHF TGTGCCAGCAGCTTACACGGCCGGGACTTTCCACCCCTCCACTTT
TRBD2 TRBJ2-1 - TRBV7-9 CASSLAETGRLAGYNEQFF TGTGCCAGCAGCTTAGCGGAGACAGGGAGACTAGCGGGCTACAATGAGCAGTTCTTC
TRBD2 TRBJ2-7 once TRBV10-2 CASTTGLAGRSGEQYF TGCGCCAGCACTACGGGACTAGCGGGAAGATCGGGCGAGCAGTACTTC
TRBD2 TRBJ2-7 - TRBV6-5 CASSYERAGYEQYF TGTGCCAGCAGTTACGAACGAGCGGGGTACGAGCAGTACTTC
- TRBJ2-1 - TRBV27 CASSLGGSEQFF TGTGCCAGCAGTTTGGGTGGCAGTGAGCAGTTCTTC
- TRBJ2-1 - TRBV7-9 CASSLEGFADSYNEQFF TGTGCCAGCAGCTTAGAGGGGTTTGCGGACTCCTACAATGAGCAGTTCTTC
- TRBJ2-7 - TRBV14 CASSRLREKYEQYF TGTGCCAGCAGCCGTTTGAGGGAAAAGTACGAGCAGTACTTC
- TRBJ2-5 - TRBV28 CACGWPSQEGQYF TGTGCCTGCGGGTGGCCGTCCCAAGAGGGCCAGTACTTC
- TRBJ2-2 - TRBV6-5 CASSYSEGLDGELFF TGTGCCAGCAGTTACTCGGAGGGACTGGACGGGGAGCTGTTTTTT
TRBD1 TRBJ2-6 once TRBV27 CASGTGETSGANVLTF TGTGCCAGTGGGACAGGCGAAACCTCTGGGGCCAACGTCCTGACTTTC
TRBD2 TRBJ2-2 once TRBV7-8 CASSAGLAGVTTGELFF TGTGCCAGCAGCGCGGGACTAGCGGGAGTTACTACCGGGGAGCTGTTTTTT
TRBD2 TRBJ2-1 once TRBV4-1 CASSLSGVSYNEQFF TGCGCCAGCAGCCTTAGCGGGGTATCCTACAATGAGCAGTTCTTC
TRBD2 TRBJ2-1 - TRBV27 CASSLGTSGRNEQFF TGTGCCAGCAGTTTAGGGACTAGCGGGAGGAATGAGCAGTTCTTC
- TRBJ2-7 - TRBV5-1 CASSLDTYEQYF TGCGCCAGCAGCTTGGACACCTACGAGCAGTACTTC
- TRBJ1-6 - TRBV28 CASSLVGGTIYSPLHF TGTGCCAGCAGTTTAGTCGGCGGCACCATATATTCACCCCTCCACTTT
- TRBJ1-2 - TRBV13 CASSPSGQSLYGYTF TGTGCCAGCAGCCCTAGCGGGCAGAGCCTTTATGGCTACACCTTC
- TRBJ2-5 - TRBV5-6 CASISGGGGQETQYF TGTGCCAGCATCTCGGGAGGGGGCGGGCAAGAGACCCAGTACTTC
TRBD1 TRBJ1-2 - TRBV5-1 CASSFGQGLHDGYTF TGCGCCAGCAGCTTTGGACAGGGCCTTCATGATGGCTACACCTTC
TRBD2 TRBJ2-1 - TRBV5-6 CASSTGLAGVNEQFF TGTGCCAGCAGCACCGGACTAGCGGGAGTAAATGAGCAGTTCTTC
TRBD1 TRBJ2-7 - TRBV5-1 CASSLRGQGALYEQYF TGCGCCAGCAGCTTGCGAGGACAGGGGGCCCTCTACGAGCAGTACTTC
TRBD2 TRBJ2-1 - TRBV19 CASSILAGGGNEQFF TGTGCCAGTAGTATCCTAGCGGGAGGGGGTAATGAGCAGTTCTTC
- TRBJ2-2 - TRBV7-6 CASSLLTRAGDTGELFF TGTGCCAGCAGCCTCCTCACCCGGGCTGGGGACACCGGGGAGCTGTTTTTT
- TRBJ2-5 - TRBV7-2 CASSFAGSQETQYF TGTGCCAGCAGCTTCGCCGGGTCCCAAGAGACCCAGTACTTC
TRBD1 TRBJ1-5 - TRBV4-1 CASSPRQGEQPQHF TGCGCCAGCAGCCCTCGACAGGGTGAACAGCCCCAGCATTTT
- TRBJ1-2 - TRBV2 CASSEVGRGGYGYTF TGTGCCAGCAGTGAGGTGGGCAGGGGAGGCTATGGCTACACCTTC
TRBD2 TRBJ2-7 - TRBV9 CASSVGIAGAEQYF TGTGCCAGCAGCGTAGGGATAGCGGGAGCCGAGCAGTACTTC
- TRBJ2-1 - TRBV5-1 CASSSELGNEQFF TGCGCCAGCAGCTCCGAATTGGGGAATGAGCAGTTCTTC
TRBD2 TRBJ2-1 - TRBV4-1 CASSLLAGPLNEQFF TGCGCCAGCAGCCTGCTAGCGGGACCCCTCAATGAGCAGTTCTTC
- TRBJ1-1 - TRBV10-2 CASFIIGGEAFF TGCGCCAGTTTCATAATCGGAGGGGAAGCTTTCTTT
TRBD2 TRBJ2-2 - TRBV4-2 CASSQASGNANTGELFF TGTGCCAGCAGCCAAGCCAGCGGGAACGCGAACACCGGGGAGCTGTTTTTT
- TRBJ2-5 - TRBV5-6 CASSPDGETQYF TGTGCCAGCAGCCCGGATGGAGAGACCCAGTACTTC
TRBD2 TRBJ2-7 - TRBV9 CASSVGGSLAYEQYF TGTGCCAGCAGCGTAGGCGGGAGCCTTGCCTACGAGCAGTACTTC
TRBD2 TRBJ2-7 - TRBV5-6 CASSWGGFTEQYF TGTGCCAGCAGCTGGGGGGGTTTTACCGAGCAGTACTTC
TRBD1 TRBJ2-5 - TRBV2 CASSELGQGGAPEETQYF TGTGCCAGCAGTGAACTCGGTCAAGGGGGCGCTCCCGAAGAGACCCAGTACTTC
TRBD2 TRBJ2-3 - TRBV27 CASSGLAGGYTQYF TGTGCCAGCTCAGGACTAGCGGGAGGATATACGCAGTATTTT
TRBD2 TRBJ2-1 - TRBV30 CAWSISGGHYNEQFF TGTGCCTGGAGTATCTCGGGAGGACACTACAATGAGCAGTTCTTC
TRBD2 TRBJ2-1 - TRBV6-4 CASSDTRLAGGLNEQFF TGTGCCAGCAGTGACACCCGACTAGCGGGAGGCCTCAATGAGCAGTTCTTC
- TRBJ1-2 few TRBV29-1 CSVEMDGRYGYTF TGCAGCGTGGAAATGGACGGCCGCTATGGCTACACCTTC
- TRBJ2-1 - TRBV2 CASARSAGGRDEQFF TGTGCCAGCGCCCGTTCGGCGGGTGGGCGGGATGAGCAGTTCTTC
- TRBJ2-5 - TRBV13 CASSLQRGETQYF TGTGCCAGCAGCTTACAAAGGGGAGAGACCCAGTACTTC
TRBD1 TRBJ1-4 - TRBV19 CASSSPWTGENEKLFF TGTGCCAGTAGTAGCCCCTGGACAGGGGAGAATGAAAAACTGTTTTTT
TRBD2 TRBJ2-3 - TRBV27 CASSTLTSGSADTQYF TGTGCCAGCAGTACCCTGACTAGCGGGAGTGCAGATACGCAGTATTTT
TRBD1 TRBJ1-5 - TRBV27 CASSPLTGGNNQPQHF TGTGCCAGCAGTCCCCTTACAGGGGGTAACAATCAGCCCCAGCATTTT
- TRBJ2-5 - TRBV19 CASSQGRETQYF TGTGCCAGTAGCCAGGGTAGAGAGACCCAGTACTTC
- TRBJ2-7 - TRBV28 CASSSLSTSPYSYEQYF TGTGCCAGCAGTAGTTTAAGCACCAGTCCGTACTCCTACGAGCAGTACTTC
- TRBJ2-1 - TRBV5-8 CASSLAGGGYNEQFF TGTGCCAGCAGCTTGGCCGGGGGTGGCTACAATGAGCAGTTCTTC
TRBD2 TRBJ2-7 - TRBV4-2 CASSPPSTRGGYF TGTGCCAGCAGCCCGCCGAGCACGCGCGGGGGGTACTTC